The clone carrying this T cell receptor (beta chain) occurred a few times. The antigen is undetermined. The data derive from a study of T cells in Graves' hyperthyroidism and ophthalmopathy. Whole-study context: Before any treatment, at initial diagnosis, peripheral blood was collected. Whole-study results and caveats: Peripheral blood also featured most of the thyroid clonotypes expanded above 0.001.

The CDR3 extends over 13 amino acids. CDR1 DFQATT and CDR2 SNEGSKA come from the germline V gene (reference sequence). V lost 1 base, J lost 5 bases, and 11 bases lay in between. TCR beta CDR3 regions were amplified from RNA transcripts. HTBI primers were used for first-round RT-PCR of the TCR CDR3. One entry per CDR3 protein, called by TCRdb with MiXCR from the multiplex PCR reads. The data show around 380,000 distinct CDR3 sequences, roughly 12% seen once. The chain couples TRBV20-1 to TRBJ1-1; the D is unclear. The sequenced material came from blood. The receptor was derived from a man aged 30 to 45 with Graves' hyperthyroidism that later progressed to Graves' ophthalmopathy. The CDR3 DNA reads TGCAGTGCTAGAGTCTATCAGAGTACTGAAGCTTTCTTT. Protein: CSARVYQSTEAFF.